A selection of T cell receptor beta chains follows, all from one sample in a study of blood T cell repertoires in COVID-19. The protocol was immunoSEQ multiplex PCR, while the TCRdb copy is restricted to in-frame clones and leaves out a portion. This table holds 240,000 or so clones, about 89% found once. Sequences were obtained from PBMCs or T cells enriched from blood (not recorded which). The receptors derive from a man aged 35 to 55 who had recovered from COVID-19. Each CDR3 is given with its conserved first and last residue. Each record gives: D gene, clone size, V gene, J gene, CDR3 DNA, CDR3 protein. The D gene is left open where the match is weak. The size entry is marked missing in some rows and otherwise reads once, few, many or a size class.

.	.	TRBV5-8	TRBJ2-4	TGTGCCAGCAGTCCTCCCGTTGGGCCCAAAAACATTCAGTACTTC	CASSPPVGPKNIQYF
TRBD1	.	TRBV11-3	TRBJ1-1	TGTGCCAGCAGCGGACAGGGGCCCTTGAACACTGAAGCTTTCTTT	CASSGQGPLNTEAFF
.	once	TRBV10-3	TRBJ1-1	TGTGCCATCAGTGACGGTGCACCGAACACTGAAGCTTTCTTT	CAISDGAPNTEAFF
.	.	TRBV5-1	TRBJ1-4	TGCGCCAGCAGCCTCACAGGGGAAAAACTGTTTTTT	CASSLTGEKLFF
TRBD1	once	TRBV10-3	TRBJ2-2	TGTGCCATCAGTGAGGCACCCGGGACAGTGAACACCGGGGAGCTGTTTTTT	CAISEAPGTVNTGELFF
.	.	TRBV5-1	TRBJ2-3	TGCGCCAGCAGATTCGGGAGCACAGATACGCAGTATTTT	CASRFGSTDTQYF
TRBD2	.	TRBV27	TRBJ2-1	TGTGCCAGCACGTTTGCGGGAGGGTCCTCCTACAATGAGCAGTTCTTC	CASTFAGGSSYNEQFF
.	once	TRBV3-1/TRBV3-2	TRBJ1-5	TGTGCCAGCAGCGGACGGGGGGCAGGTCAGCCCCAGCATTTT	CASSGRGAGQPQHF
.	once	TRBV9	TRBJ2-3	TGTGCCAGCAGCGTAGCTCCGCGACAGTACACAGATACGCAGTATTTT	CASSVAPRQYTDTQYF
.	.	TRBV12-3/TRBV12-4	TRBJ1-1	TGTGCCAGCAGTTTCGAGAGGAACACTGAAGCTTTCTTT	CASSFERNTEAFF
.	.	TRBV4-1	TRBJ1-3	TGCGCCAGCAGTAGTATCTCTGGAAACACCATATATTTT	CASSSISGNTIYF
.	.	TRBV27	TRBJ2-1	TGTGCCAGCAGTTTATCGCACCGGGACATAAGCAACGAGCAGTTCTTC	CASSLSHRDISNEQFF
TRBD1	.	TRBV19	TRBJ2-2	TGTGCCAGTAGACACAGGGGGGACACCGGGGAGCTGTTTTTT	CASRHRGDTGELFF
.	once	TRBV29-1	TRBJ1-1	TGCAGCGGGGGTAGGGGGAACAACGAAGCTTTCTTT	CSGGRGNNEAFF
TRBD1	.	TRBV5-1	TRBJ2-5	TGCGCCAGCAGCTTGAGGGGACAGGGGGCTGGAGAGACCCAGTACTTC	CASSLRGQGAGETQYF
TRBD1	.	TRBV2	TRBJ2-2	TGTGCCACCACCGGGACAGGGAGGACCGGGGAGCTGTTTTTT	CATTGTGRTGELFF
TRBD1	few	TRBV2	TRBJ1-1	TGTGCCAGCAGCTTTCAGACAGGGGTTATCCGAGCTTTCTTT	CASSFQTGVIRAFF
TRBD2	.	TRBV11-2	TRBJ2-1	TGTGCCAGCAGCCGGGGGCTAGCGGGAGTCAATGAGCAGTTCTTC	CASSRGLAGVNEQFF
.	.	TRBV5-1	TRBJ2-3	TGCGCCAGCAGCGTGGGAGGCACAGATACGCAGTATTTT	CASSVGGTDTQYF
.	.	TRBV27	TRBJ1-1	TGTGCCAGCAGTCCCACAGGCGGACAAACTGAAGCTTTCTTT	CASSPTGGQTEAFF
TRBD1	once	TRBV7-9	TRBJ1-1	TGTGCCAGCAGCAGAGGACAGGAGAACACTGAAGCTTTCTTT	CASSRGQENTEAFF
.	.	TRBV5-4	TRBJ2-5	TGTGCCAGCAGCGGGGGCCGTTACCAAGAGACCCAGTACTTC	CASSGGRYQETQYF
TRBD1	.	TRBV7-2	TRBJ2-6	TGTGCCAGCAGCCTATCGGGACAGACCTCTGGGGCCAACGTCCTGACTTTC	CASSLSGQTSGANVLTF
.	.	TRBV29-1	TRBJ1-1	TGCAGCACCAGGATAGGGGCTAGCACTGAAGCTTTCTTT	CSTRIGASTEAFF
.	.	TRBV7-9	TRBJ2-7	TGTGCCAGCCAGGGGCTAGCCTACGAGCAGTACTTC	CASQGLAYEQYF
.	.	TRBV5-1	TRBJ2-6	TGCGCCAGCACCTCAGGGATTCGCTCTGGGGCCAACGTCCTGACTTTC	CASTSGIRSGANVLTF
TRBD2	.	TRBV7-9	TRBJ2-7	TGTGCCAGCAGCCCGGGACTAGCTAAGTACGAGCAGTACTTC	CASSPGLAKYEQYF
.	once	TRBV6-1	TRBJ2-5	TGTGCCAGCAGTGAAAAGCATTCAAAGACCCAGTACTTC	CASSEKHSKTQYF
TRBD1	.	TRBV7-2	TRBJ1-2	TGTGCCAGCAGCTCTACAGGGGGCGCTAACTATGGCTACACCTTC	CASSSTGGANYGYTF
.	.	TRBV21-1	TRBJ2-1	TGTGCCAGCAGCAAAGCGCGTGAAGTCCCCGGGCAGTTCTTC	CASSKAREVPGQFF
.	.	TRBV6-5	TRBJ2-7	TGTGCCAGCAGTTACCTGAGAGCCTACGAGCAGTACTTC	CASSYLRAYEQYF
TRBD1	.	TRBV3-1/TRBV3-2	TRBJ1-2	TGTGCCAGCAGCCGGAAGACAGGGGGCGGAGGCTACACCTTC	CASSRKTGGGGYTF
.	.	TRBV15	TRBJ1-1	TGTGCCACCAGCAGACGCAGGGATCGTTACACTGAAGCTTTCTTT	CATSRRRDRYTEAFF
.	.	TRBV3-1/TRBV3-2	TRBJ2-1	TGTGCCAGCAGCCACCGACTAGTTATCCACAATGAGCAGTTCTTC	CASSHRLVIHNEQFF
.	.	TRBV19	TRBJ1-5	TGTGCCAGTAGTAGCGGTCGGGGGGAAGGAGGTTGGGGCAATCAGCCCCAGCATTTT	CASSSGRGEGGWGNQPQHF
TRBD2	.	TRBV12-5	TRBJ2-1	TGTGCTAGTGGTTTTAGCCTAGCGGCCGTGAACAATGAGCAGTTCTTC	CASGFSLAAVNNEQFF
.	.	TRBV5-1	TRBJ2-3	TGCGCCAGCAGCTTGGATAGCCCCACAGATACGCAGTATTTT	CASSLDSPTDTQYF
.	.	TRBV7-8	TRBJ1-5	TGTGCCAGCAGCTTACCCCCGGGGGGTGCGGGTCAGCCCCAGCATTTT	CASSLPPGGAGQPQHF
.	.	TRBV5-4	TRBJ2-6	TGTGCCAGCAGCACCGCGACTCCCTCGGGCTCTGGGGCCAACGTCCTGACTTTC	CASSTATPSGSGANVLTF
TRBD2	.	TRBV5-6	TRBJ2-7	TGTGCCAGCAGCTCGGGACTAGCGTCCTACGAGCAGTACTTC	CASSSGLASYEQYF
.	.	TRBV6-1	TRBJ2-7	TGTGCCAGCAGTGAATGGGGGCAGACCTACGAGCAGTACTTC	CASSEWGQTYEQYF
TRBD1	.	TRBV2	TRBJ1-4	TGTGCCGGGGGGACAGGGACAACTAATGAAAAACTGTTTTTT	CAGGTGTTNEKLFF
TRBD2	.	TRBV3-1/TRBV3-2	TRBJ2-7	TGTGCCAGCGGACTAGCGGGACCTTTGGGGGAGCAGTACTTC	CASGLAGPLGEQYF
.	.	TRBV12-3/TRBV12-4	TRBJ2-5	TGTGCCAGCAGTCCCCGTACGGAAGAGACCCAGTACTTC	CASSPRTEETQYF
.	.	TRBV25-1	TRBJ2-1	TGTGCCAGCAGTGAATCAAGCGCCCGCCTTGAGCAGTTCTTC	CASSESSARLEQFF
TRBD2	.	TRBV4-1	TRBJ2-1	TGCGCCAGCAGCCAACCACTAGCGGGAGGACACAATGAGCAGTTCTTC	CASSQPLAGGHNEQFF
TRBD1	.	TRBV29-1	TRBJ1-1	TGCAGCGTTCCAGAAACAGGGGACAGGATGAACACTGAAGCTTTCTTT	CSVPETGDRMNTEAFF
.	.	TRBV7-9	TRBJ1-2	TGTGCCAGCAGCTTATCCGCCCAGGGAAACTATGGCTACACCTTC	CASSLSAQGNYGYTF
TRBD1	few	TRBV4-2	TRBJ1-5	TGTGCCAGCAGCCAAGGACAGGGGGCTAATCAGCCCCAGCATTTT	CASSQGQGANQPQHF
.	.	TRBV29-1	TRBJ1-1	TGCAGCGTTACGGTTGCCCATAACACTGAAGCTTTCTTT	CSVTVAHNTEAFF
TRBD1	.	TRBV12-3/TRBV12-4	TRBJ2-7	TGTGCCAGCAGGCTAGACAGGGGGTACGAGCAGTACTTC	CASRLDRGYEQYF
TRBD1	once	TRBV29-1	TRBJ1-2	TGCAGCGTTGTTAAGACAGGGGGATCGCCCACCCTTAACTATGGCTACACCTTC	CSVVKTGGSPTLNYGYTF
TRBD2	many	TRBV12-3/TRBV12-4	TRBJ2-7	TGTGCCAGCAGTACGGGACTAGCGGCAATATCGTACTTC	CASSTGLAAISYF
.	.	TRBV20-1	TRBJ1-1	TGCAGTGCTAGTAGTTCTAAAGGTTCGGGCACTGAAGCTTTCTTT	CSASSSKGSGTEAFF
TRBD1	once	TRBV5-1	TRBJ1-4	TGCGCCAGCAGCTTGACAGGGGGAGGGGAAAAACTGTTTTTT	CASSLTGGGEKLFF